This T cell receptor (beta chain) comes out of a study of blood T cell repertoires in COVID-19. Libraries were prepared by immunoSEQ multiplex PCR; TCRdb keeps only in-frame clonotypes and omits some of them. The repertoire has a few hundred thousand clones, 90% of them found once; the top ten carry about 0.6%. Participants were aged about 18 to 100 years from more than 20 US areas. Cohorts were assigned according to the clinical history that participants reported. Germline V lookup: CDR1 LGHDT, CDR2 YNNKEL (reference sequence). CDR3 size: 14 residues. V was clipped by 5 bases and J by 7 bases; unmatched bases: 10.

The specimen was PBMCs or T cells enriched from blood (not recorded which). The TCR sequence derives from a man aged 18 to 30 who had recovered from COVID-19. The chain employs TRBV3-1 (or the pseudogene TRBV3-2) and TRBJ2-7, with 8 positions matching TRBD2. The CDR3 DNA follows: TGTGCCAGCAGCGCTTTCGGGACTAGAAGTGAGCAGTACTTC. This sequence encodes CASSAFGTRSEQYF.